These T cell receptor beta chains were read from a single sample in a study of cytomegalovirus exposure and HLA in healthy donors. Sequencing used immunoSEQ multiplex PCR; TCRdb keeps in-frame clones, though not all of them. Of approximately 290,000 clones listed, 80% were seen once; the top ten hold 0.3%. Sequencing was done on a sample of PBMCs. These receptors all come from a girl aged 2-9 years in good health and CMV-seronegative. Both conserved end residues are part of each CDR3. D genes are given only for firm matches. The size of a clone is reported for some rows only, either as once, few or many, or as a class for expanded clones.

cdr3_nt	cdr3_aa	v_call	clone_size	d_call	j_call
TGTGCCAGCAGCTCCCCGGGACAGGGTTACGAGCAGTACTTC	CASSSPGQGYEQYF	TRBV5-6	.	TRBD1	TRBJ2-7
TGTGCCAGCAGCTCGGGACAGGCGAACACTGAAGCTTTCTTT	CASSSGQANTEAFF	TRBV7-9	.	TRBD1	TRBJ1-1
TGCGCCAGCAGCCAAAAACAGCTCATGAACACTGAAGCTTTCTTT	CASSQKQLMNTEAFF	TRBV4-1	.	.	TRBJ1-1
TGTGCCAGCAGCTCTCGGGACAGGGCCAACGTCCTGACTTTC	CASSSRDRANVLTF	TRBV7-2	once	.	TRBJ2-6
TGTGCCTGGAGTGACCGGACTAAAACCCCCTACGAGCAGTACTTC	CAWSDRTKTPYEQYF	TRBV30	.	.	TRBJ2-7
TGTGCCAGCAGCTTGTCCGGGGATGAAAAACTGTTTTTT	CASSLSGDEKLFF	TRBV7-9	.	.	TRBJ1-4
TGTGCCAGCAGCCACGGGACAGGGGGCTACCAAGAGACCCAGTACTTC	CASSHGTGGYQETQYF	TRBV5-4	.	TRBD1	TRBJ2-5
TGTGCCAGCAGCGCCTCGGGACTAGCGGGGTACAATGAGCAGTTCTTC	CASSASGLAGYNEQFF	TRBV9	.	TRBD2	TRBJ2-1
TGTGCCAGCAGCCGTTTTTACGAGCAGTACTTC	CASSRFYEQYF	TRBV7-9	once	.	TRBJ2-7
TGCGCCAGCAGCTCACAGGGTCTGGATGAGCAGTTCTTC	CASSSQGLDEQFF	TRBV5-1	.	.	TRBJ2-1
TGTGCCAGTAGTATAATCCGTAATTCACCCCTCCACTTT	CASSIIRNSPLHF	TRBV19	.	.	TRBJ1-6
TGTGCCAGTAGTCGACTGCCCGGGTACGAGCAGTACTTC	CASSRLPGYEQYF	TRBV19	.	.	TRBJ2-7
TGTGCCAGCAGCCCCCACCTAGCGGGCCAAGAGACCCAGTACTTC	CASSPHLAGQETQYF	TRBV9	.	TRBD2	TRBJ2-5
TGTGCCAGCAGTGAAAGGGGCTCGGACAGGACCTATGGCTACACCTTC	CASSERGSDRTYGYTF	TRBV6-1	once	TRBD1	TRBJ1-2
TGTGCCAGCAGTACGACAGTGATCCACGAGCAGTACTTC	CASSTTVIHEQYF	TRBV6-5	.	.	TRBJ2-7
TGTGCCTGGAGTGTACAGGGACAGGGGGCCAGCAATCAGCCCCAGCATTTT	CAWSVQGQGASNQPQHF	TRBV30	.	TRBD1	TRBJ1-5
TGTGCCATCAGTGAAGAGAGCGGGGGGGCCGACACCGGGGAGCTGTTTTTT	CAISEESGGADTGELFF	TRBV10-3	.	TRBD2	TRBJ2-2
TGTGCCAGCAGCTTTCAGCGGGGGGGAACAGATACGCAGTATTTT	CASSFQRGGTDTQYF	TRBV7-2	.	TRBD2	TRBJ2-3
TGCAGCGTACCCCTCTACGGGACGCAGTATTTT	CSVPLYGTQYF	TRBV29-1	few	.	TRBJ2-3
TGTGCCAGCAGCCCCGACTCCCGGGGCTCCTACGAGCAGTACTTC	CASSPDSRGSYEQYF	TRBV9	.	.	TRBJ2-7
TGTGCCAGCAGCCCTAGACTGCCATACAATGAGCAGTTCTTC	CASSPRLPYNEQFF	TRBV5-4	.	.	TRBJ2-1
TGTGCCAGCAGCTTGGCCCCTGGGCCGGTATACGAGCAGTACTTC	CASSLAPGPVYEQYF	TRBV5-4	once	.	TRBJ2-7
TGCAGCGTTGAAGGCGGGATTGACTACAATGAGCAGTTCTTC	CSVEGGIDYNEQFF	TRBV29-1	.	.	TRBJ2-1
TGTGCCAGCAGCCGTCAGGTGAACACTGAAGCTTTCTTT	CASSRQVNTEAFF	TRBV14	.	.	TRBJ1-1
TGTGCCAGCAGGCAACAGGGGTGGCGAGAGACCCAGTACTTC	CASRQQGWRETQYF	TRBV5-6	.	TRBD1	TRBJ2-5